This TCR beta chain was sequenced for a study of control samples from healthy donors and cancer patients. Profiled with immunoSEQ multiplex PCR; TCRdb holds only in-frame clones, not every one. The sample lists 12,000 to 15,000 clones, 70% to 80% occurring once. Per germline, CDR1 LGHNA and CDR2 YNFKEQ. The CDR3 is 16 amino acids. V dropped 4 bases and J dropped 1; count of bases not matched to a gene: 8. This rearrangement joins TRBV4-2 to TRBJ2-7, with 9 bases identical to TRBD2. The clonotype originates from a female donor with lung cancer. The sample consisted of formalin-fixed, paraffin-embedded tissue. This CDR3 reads CASSLTATSGSYEQYF. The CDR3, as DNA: TGTGCCAGCAGCCTTACCGCGACTAGCGGTTCCTACGAGCAGTACTTC.